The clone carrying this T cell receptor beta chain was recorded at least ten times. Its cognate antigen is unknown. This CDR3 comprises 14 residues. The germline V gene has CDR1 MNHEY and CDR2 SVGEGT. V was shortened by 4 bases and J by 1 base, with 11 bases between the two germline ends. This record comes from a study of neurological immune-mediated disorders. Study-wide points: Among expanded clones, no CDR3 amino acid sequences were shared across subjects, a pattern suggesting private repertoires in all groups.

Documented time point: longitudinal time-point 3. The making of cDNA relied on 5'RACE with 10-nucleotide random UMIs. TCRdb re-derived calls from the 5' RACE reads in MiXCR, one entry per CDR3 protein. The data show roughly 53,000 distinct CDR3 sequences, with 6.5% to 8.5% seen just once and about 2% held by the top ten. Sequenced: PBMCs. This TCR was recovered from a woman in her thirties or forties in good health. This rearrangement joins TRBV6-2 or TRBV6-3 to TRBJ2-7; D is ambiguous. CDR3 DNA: TGTGCCAGCAGTTCCGACTGGGGTTCCTACGAGCAGTACTTC. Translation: CASSSDWGSYEQYF.